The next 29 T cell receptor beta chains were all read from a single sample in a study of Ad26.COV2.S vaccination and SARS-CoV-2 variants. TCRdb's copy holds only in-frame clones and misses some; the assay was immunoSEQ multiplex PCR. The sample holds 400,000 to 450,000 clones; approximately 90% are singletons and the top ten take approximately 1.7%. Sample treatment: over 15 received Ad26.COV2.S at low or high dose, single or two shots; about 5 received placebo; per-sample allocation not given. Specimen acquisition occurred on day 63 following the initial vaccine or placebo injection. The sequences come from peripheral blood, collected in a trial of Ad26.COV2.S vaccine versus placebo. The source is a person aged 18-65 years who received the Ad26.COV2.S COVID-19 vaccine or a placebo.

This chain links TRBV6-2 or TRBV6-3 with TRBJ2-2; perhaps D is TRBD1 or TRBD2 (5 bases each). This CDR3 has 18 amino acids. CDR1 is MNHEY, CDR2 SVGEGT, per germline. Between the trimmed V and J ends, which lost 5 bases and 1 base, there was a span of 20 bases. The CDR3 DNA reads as TGTGCCAGCAGTAGGGGACCGCGGTTCGTACAGAACACCGGGGAGCTGTTTTTT. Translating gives CASSRGPRFVQNTGELFF.

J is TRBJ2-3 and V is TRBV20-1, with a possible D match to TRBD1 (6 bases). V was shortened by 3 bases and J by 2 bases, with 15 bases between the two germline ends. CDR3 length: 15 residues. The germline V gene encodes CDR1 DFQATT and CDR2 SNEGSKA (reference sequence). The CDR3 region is CSASVGALYTDTQYF. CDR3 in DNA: TGCAGTGCTAGTGTGGGGGCCCTTTACACAGATACGCAGTATTTT.

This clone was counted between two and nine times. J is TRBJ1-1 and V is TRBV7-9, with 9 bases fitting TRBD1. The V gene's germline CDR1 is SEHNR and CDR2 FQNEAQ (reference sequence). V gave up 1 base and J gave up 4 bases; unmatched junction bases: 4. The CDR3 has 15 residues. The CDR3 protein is CASSLDRGQGTEAFF. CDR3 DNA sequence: TGTGCCAGCAGCTTAGACAGGGGGCAGGGCACTGAAGCTTTCTTT.

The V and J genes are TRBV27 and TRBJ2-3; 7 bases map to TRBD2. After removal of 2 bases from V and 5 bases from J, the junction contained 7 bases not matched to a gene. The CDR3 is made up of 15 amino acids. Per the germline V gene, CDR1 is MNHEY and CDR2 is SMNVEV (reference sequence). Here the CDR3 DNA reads TGTGCCAGCAGTTTAAGGGACTACCTCATAGATACGCAGTATTTT. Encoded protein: CASSLRDYLIDTQYF.

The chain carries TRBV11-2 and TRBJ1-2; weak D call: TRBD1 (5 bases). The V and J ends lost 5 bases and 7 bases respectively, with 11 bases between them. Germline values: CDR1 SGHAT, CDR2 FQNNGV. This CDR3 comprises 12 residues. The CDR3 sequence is CASSLLGTGYTF. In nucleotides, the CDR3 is TGTGCCAGCAGCCTTCTGGGGACTGGCTACACCTTC.

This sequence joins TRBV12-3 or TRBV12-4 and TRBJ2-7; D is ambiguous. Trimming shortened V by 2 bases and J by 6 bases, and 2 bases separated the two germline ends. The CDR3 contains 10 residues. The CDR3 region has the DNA TGTGCCAGCAGTTTAACCGAGCAGTACTTC. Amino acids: CASSLTEQYF.

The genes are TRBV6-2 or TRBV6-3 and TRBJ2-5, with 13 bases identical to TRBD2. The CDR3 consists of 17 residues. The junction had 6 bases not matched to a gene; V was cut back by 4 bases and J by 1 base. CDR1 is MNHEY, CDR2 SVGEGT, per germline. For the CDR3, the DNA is TGTGCCAGCAGTTTGTGGACTAGCGGGGGCCTCCAAGAGACCCAGTACTTC. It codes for CASSLWTSGGLQETQYF.

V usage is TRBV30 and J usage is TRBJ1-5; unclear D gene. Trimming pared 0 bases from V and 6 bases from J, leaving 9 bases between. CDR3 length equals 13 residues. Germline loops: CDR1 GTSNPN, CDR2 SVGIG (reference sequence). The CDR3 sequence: CAWSVGYGQPQHF. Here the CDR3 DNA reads TGTGCCTGGAGTGTAGGGTACGGTCAGCCCCAGCATTTT.

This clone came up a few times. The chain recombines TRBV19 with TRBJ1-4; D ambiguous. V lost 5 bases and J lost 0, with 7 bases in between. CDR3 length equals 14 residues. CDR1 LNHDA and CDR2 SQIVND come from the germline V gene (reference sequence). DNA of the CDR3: TGTGCCAGTAGTGGTAGTGCAACTAATGAAAAACTGTTTTTT. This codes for CASSGSATNEKLFF.

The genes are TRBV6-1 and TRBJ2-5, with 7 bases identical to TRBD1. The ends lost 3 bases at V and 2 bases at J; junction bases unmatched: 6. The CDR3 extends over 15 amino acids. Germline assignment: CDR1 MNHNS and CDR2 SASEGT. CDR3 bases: TGTGCCAGCAGTGACCGGGGACAGCCACAAGAGACCCAGTACTTC. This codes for CASSDRGQPQETQYF.

CDR3 protein: CASSFVDNEQFF. CDR3 sequence (DNA): TGTGCCAGCAGCTTCGTGGACAATGAGCAGTTCTTC. The chain has TRBV7-9 and TRBJ2-1; D gene uncertain. Germline-derived CDR1 and CDR2 are SEHNR and FQNEAQ (reference sequence). This CDR3 region has 12 residues. Trimming cost V 3 bases and J 5 bases, with 5 bases left between them.

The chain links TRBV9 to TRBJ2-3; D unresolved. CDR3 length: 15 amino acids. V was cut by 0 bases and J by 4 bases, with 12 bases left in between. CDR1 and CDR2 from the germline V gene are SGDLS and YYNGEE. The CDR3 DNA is TGTGCCAGCAGCGTAGGGGTAGGGTGGGCAGATACGCAGTATTTT. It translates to CASSVGVGWADTQYF.

CDR3 DNA: TGTGCCAGTGGGGGCAGGGGACTTAGCTCCTACAATGAGCAGTTCTTC. As protein: CASGGRGLSSYNEQFF. The chain has TRBV19 and TRBJ2-1; D tentatively reads TRBD1 or TRBD2 (6 bases each). V was trimmed by 8 bases and J by 0 bases, leaving 17 bases between them. The CDR3 spans 16 residues. Germline CDR1 and CDR2: LNHDA and SQIVND (reference sequence).

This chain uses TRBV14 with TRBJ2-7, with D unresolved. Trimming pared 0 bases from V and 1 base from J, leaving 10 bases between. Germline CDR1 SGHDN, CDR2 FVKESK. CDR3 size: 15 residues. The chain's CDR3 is CASSQDRGRSYEQYF. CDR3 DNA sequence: TGTGCCAGCAGCCAAGATAGAGGCAGGTCCTACGAGCAGTACTTC.

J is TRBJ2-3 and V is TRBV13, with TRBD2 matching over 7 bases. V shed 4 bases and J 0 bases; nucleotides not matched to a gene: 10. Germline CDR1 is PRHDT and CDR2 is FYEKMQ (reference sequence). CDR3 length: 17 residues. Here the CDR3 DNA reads TGTGCCAGCAGCTGGGCCCCTAGCGGCACTAGCACAGATACGCAGTATTTT. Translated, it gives CASSWAPSGTSTDTQYF.

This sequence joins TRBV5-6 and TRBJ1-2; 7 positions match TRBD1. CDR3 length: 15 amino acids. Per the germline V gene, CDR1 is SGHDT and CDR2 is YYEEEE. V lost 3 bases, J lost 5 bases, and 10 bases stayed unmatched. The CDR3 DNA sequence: TGTGCCAGCAGCTCTCCGGGACAGCGGGGATATGGCTACACCTTC. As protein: CASSSPGQRGYGYTF.

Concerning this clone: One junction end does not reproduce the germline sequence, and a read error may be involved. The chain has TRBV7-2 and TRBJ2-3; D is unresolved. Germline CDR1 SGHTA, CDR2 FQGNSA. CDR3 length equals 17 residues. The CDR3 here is CASSPKAGSGRTNTQYF. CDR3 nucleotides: TGTGCCAGCAGCCCCAAAGCAGGATCAGGACGCACAAATACGCAGTATTTT.

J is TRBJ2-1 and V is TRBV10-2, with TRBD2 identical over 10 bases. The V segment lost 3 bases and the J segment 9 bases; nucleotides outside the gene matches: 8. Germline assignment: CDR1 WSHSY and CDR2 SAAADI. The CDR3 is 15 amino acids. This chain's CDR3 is CASSEVAGGWSEQFF. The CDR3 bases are TGCGCCAGCAGTGAAGTAGCGGGGGGATGGAGTGAGCAGTTCTTC.

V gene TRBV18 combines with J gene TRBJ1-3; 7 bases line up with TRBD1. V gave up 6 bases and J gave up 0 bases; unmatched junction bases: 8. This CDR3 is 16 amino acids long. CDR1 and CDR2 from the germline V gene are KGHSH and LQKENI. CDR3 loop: CASSRDSSSSGNTIYF. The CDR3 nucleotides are TGTGCCAGCTCCAGGGACAGTTCCTCCTCTGGAAACACCATATATTTT.

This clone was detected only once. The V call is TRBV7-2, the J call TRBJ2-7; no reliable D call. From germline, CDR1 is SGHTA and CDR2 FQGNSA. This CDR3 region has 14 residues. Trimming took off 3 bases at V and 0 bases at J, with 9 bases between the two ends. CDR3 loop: CASSFAISSYEQYF. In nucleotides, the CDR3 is TGTGCCAGCAGCTTCGCGATAAGCTCCTACGAGCAGTACTTC.

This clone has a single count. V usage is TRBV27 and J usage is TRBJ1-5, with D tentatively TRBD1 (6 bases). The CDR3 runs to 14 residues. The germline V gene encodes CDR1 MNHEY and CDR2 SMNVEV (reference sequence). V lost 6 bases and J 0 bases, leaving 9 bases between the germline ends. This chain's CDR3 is CASRTGYSNQPQHF. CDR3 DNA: TGTGCCAGCAGGACAGGATATAGCAATCAGCCCCAGCATTTT.

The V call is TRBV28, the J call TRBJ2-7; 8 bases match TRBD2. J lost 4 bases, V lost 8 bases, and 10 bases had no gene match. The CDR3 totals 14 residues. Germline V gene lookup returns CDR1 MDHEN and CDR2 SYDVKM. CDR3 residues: CASAPGKRGYEQYF. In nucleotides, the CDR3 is TGTGCCAGCGCCCCCGGGAAGCGGGGGTACGAGCAGTACTTC.

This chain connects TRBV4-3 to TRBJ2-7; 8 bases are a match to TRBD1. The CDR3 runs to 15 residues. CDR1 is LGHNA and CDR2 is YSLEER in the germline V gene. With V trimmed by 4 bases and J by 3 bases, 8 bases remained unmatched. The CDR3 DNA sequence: TGCGCCAGCAGCCCCAGTACTGGACAGGGCTACGAGCAGTACTTC. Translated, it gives CASSPSTGQGYEQYF.

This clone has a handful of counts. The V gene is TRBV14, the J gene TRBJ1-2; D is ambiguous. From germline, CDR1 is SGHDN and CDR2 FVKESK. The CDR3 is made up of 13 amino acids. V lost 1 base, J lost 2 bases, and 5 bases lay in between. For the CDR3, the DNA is TGTGCCAGCAGCCAAGGCCCGAACTATGGCTACACCTTC. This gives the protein CASSQGPNYGYTF.

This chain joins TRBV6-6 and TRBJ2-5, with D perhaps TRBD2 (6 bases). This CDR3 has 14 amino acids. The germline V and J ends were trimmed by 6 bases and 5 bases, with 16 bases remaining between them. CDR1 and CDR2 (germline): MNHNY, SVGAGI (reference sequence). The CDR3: CASSPGGVRETQYF. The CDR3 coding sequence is TGTGCCAGCAGCCCGGGCGGGGTCCGGGAGACCCAGTACTTC.

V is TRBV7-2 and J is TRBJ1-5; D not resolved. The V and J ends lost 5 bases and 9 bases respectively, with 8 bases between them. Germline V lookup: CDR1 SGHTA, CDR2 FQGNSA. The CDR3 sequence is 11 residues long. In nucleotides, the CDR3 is TGTGCCAGCAGCCGCCTAGGGCCCCAGCATTTT. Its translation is CASSRLGPQHF.

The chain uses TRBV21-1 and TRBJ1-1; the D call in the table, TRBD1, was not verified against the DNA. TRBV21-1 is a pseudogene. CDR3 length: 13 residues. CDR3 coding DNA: TGTGCCAGCATCCGTGGTAGGGGGCAAGAGGCTTTCTTT. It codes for CASIRGRGQEAFF.

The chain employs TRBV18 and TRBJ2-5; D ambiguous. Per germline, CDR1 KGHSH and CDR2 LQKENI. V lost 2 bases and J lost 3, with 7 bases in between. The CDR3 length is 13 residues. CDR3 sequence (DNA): TGTGCCAGCTCACCAAGCAGAAAAGAGACCCAGTACTTC. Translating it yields CASSPSRKETQYF.

In DNA, the CDR3 is TGTGCCAGCAGCTCCACGCGGACATTGGGCTATGGCTACACCTTC. This gives the protein CASSSTRTLGYGYTF. This rearrangement joins TRBV7-8 to TRBJ1-2, with D maybe TRBD1 (5 bases). Germline values: CDR1 SGHVS, CDR2 FQNEAQ. The CDR3 covers 15 residues. V was shortened by 4 bases and J by 4 bases, with 16 bases between the two germline ends.